This T cell receptor beta chain appears in the sequencing data of a study of blood T cell repertoires in COVID-19. Study summary: Researchers got acute and convalescent COVID-19 samples from the United States, Italy and Spain.

Original handling: Amplification with reference gene primers provided the estimates of nucleated cell counts. Clones were sequenced by immunoSEQ multiplex PCR, and TCRdb holds only the in-frame ones, with some missing. Clone size and V and J calls were adopted from that table, with D and trimming inferred from the DNA. The sample contains about 21,000 clones, around 81% of which appear only once. The germline V and J ends were trimmed by 0 bases and 0 bases, with 9 bases remaining between them. The CDR3 runs 15 residues. Germline CDR1 and CDR2: GTSNPN and SVGIG (reference sequence). The chain is built from TRBV30 and TRBJ2-1, with D perhaps TRBD2 (5 bases). The sequencing sample was made of peripheral blood. This clonotype was obtained from a man in his sixties with active COVID-19. CDR3 loop: CAWSVLATSYNEQFF. The CDR3 DNA follows: TGTGCCTGGAGTGTCCTAGCTACCTCCTACAATGAGCAGTTCTTC.